The TCR beta chain described here comes from a study of graft-versus-host responses after intestinal transplantation. As for the study in general: Recipients were all induced with anti-thymocyte globulin, then given tacrolimus and steroids for around three years.

This CDR3 has 16 residues. CDR1 and CDR2 from the germline V gene are MNHNS and SASEGT. Trimming took 0 bases from V and 0 from J; bases not matched to a gene: 5. Sequencing was performed with immunoSEQ multiplex PCR; in TCRdb, only in-frame clones are kept and a portion is missing. This sample has about 63,000 clones, with around 86% found just once. Study-wide results and caveats: Among circulating GvH clones, peak levels were associated with early post-transplant declines in HvG clones. In patients with graft-donor T cell macrochimerism, allograft graft-versus-host to host-versus-graft clonal ratios were high.

Concerning this clone: Its target is not known.

The starting material, graft tissue, was processed to release intraepithelial and lamina propria lymphocytes. The V call is TRBV6-1, the J call TRBJ2-7; TRBD1 agrees at 7 bases. The sequence was collected from a human patient who received an intestinal transplant, so some T cells may come from the graft donor. The sample in question was ileum tissue, obtained more than 350 days after transplant. The CDR3 loop reads CASSEAWDRFSYEQYF. DNA for the CDR3: TGTGCCAGCAGTGAAGCATGGGACAGATTCTCCTACGAGCAGTACTTC.